Listed below are T cell receptor beta chains from one sample, sequenced in a study of blood T cells in healthy people across ages. TCRdb redid the calling of the 5' RACE reads with MiXCR, one entry per CDR3 protein. Of about 650,000 distinct CDR3 sequences in the sample, approximately 31% were seen once. Sequenced material: blood. The receptors stem from an elderly woman in good health. Each CDR3 is given with its conserved first and last residue. A D gene is named only where the DNA matches it firmly. A row's size may be missing; if present it is once, few, many or a size class.

>NA|TRBJ2-5|TRBV20-1|NA
TGCAGTGCTAGAGAGGCGGGCTTTCAAGAGACCCAGTACTTC
CSAREAGFQETQYF
>NA|TRBJ1-1|TRBV11-2|few
TGTGCCAGCAGCTTAGCTTGGGACCGCTACCGGGACACTGAAGCTTTCTTT
CASSLAWDRYRDTEAFF
>NA|TRBJ2-3|TRBV12-3/TRBV12-4|NA
TGTGCCAGCAGTCTTCGGAGTGGCGAAACAGATACGCAGTATTTT
CASSLRSGETDTQYF
>NA|TRBJ2-6|TRBV18|few
TGTGCCAGCTCACCGAATCGGGGGCCTGGGGCCAACGTCCTGACTTTC
CASSPNRGPGANVLTF
>TRBD1|TRBJ2-5|TRBV28|few
TGTGCCACCGACCGGGACAGGGGTGGGATTGGGCAGACCCAGTACTTC
CATDRDRGGIGQTQYF
>NA|TRBJ1-1|TRBV5-1|many
TGCGCCAGCAGCTTGGTAACGAACACTGAAGCTTTCTTT
CASSLVTNTEAFF
>TRBD1|TRBJ1-6|TRBV5-5|NA
TGTGCCAGCAGCTTGCCCCGGGACAGGGGTAATTCACCCCTCCACTTT
CASSLPRDRGNSPLHF
>NA|TRBJ2-1|TRBV30|NA
TGTGCCCCCAAGGGGGGGCTGTACAATGAGCAGTTCTTC
CAPKGGLYNEQFF
>NA|TRBJ1-1|TRBV7-3|NA
TGTGCCAGCAGCTTACGAAGTTACACTGAAGCTTTCTTT
CASSLRSYTEAFF
>TRBD1|TRBJ1-1|TRBV5-1|NA
TGCGCCAGCAGCCCTGGTTACAGGGGCACTGAAGCTTTCTTT
CASSPGYRGTEAFF
>TRBD1|TRBJ1-1|TRBV9|NA
TGTGCCAGCAGCGCCGAGGGGGCTAGGACTGAAGCTTTCTTT
CASSAEGARTEAFF
>TRBD2|TRBJ2-7|TRBV4-3|many
TGCGCCAGCAGCCAAAGGGCTAGCGGGGTGTCCTACGAGCAGTACTTC
CASSQRASGVSYEQYF
>NA|TRBJ1-2|TRBV12-3/TRBV12-4|many
TGTGCCAGCACCCGACTAGATATCAATGGCTACACCTTC
CASTRLDINGYTF
>NA|TRBJ1-1|TRBV12-3/TRBV12-4|many
TGTGCCAGCAGTGGACAGAGTCTGAACACTGAAGCTTTCTTT
CASSGQSLNTEAFF
>TRBD1|TRBJ2-7|TRBV20-1|many
TGCAGTGCTAGGAGCGGACAGGGGTTTTACGAGCAGTACTTC
CSARSGQGFYEQYF
>NA|TRBJ1-6|TRBV30|NA
TGTGCCTGGAGTGGAGCCCCTTGGGATTCACCCCTCCACTTT
CAWSGAPWDSPLHF
>NA|TRBJ1-2|TRBV6-2/TRBV6-3|many
TGTGCCAGCAGTAGGACAGAGCATGGCTACACCTTC
CASSRTEHGYTF
>TRBD1|TRBJ2-5|TRBV20-1|many
TGCAGTGCTGAGACAGGGGCGGGGGAGACCCAGTACTTC
CSAETGAGETQYF
>NA|TRBJ1-2|TRBV20-1|NA
TGCAGTGCTTCACCTGGGGTTGGGGGTACGGATGGCTACGCCTTC
CSASPGVGGTDGYAF
>TRBD2|TRBJ2-7|TRBV7-9|many
TGTGCCAGCAGCTTAACTAGCGGGGGCCTGACCTACGAGCAGTACTTC
CASSLTSGGLTYEQYF
>TRBD1|TRBJ2-2|TRBV7-3|NA
TGTGCCAGCAGCCCTGACAGGGCTCCCGGGGAGCTGTTTTTT
CASSPDRAPGELFF
>NA|TRBJ1-2|TRBV14|many
TGTGCCAGCAGCCAAGATTACAGCTATGGCTACACCTTC
CASSQDYSYGYTF
>NA|TRBJ2-5|TRBV20-1|many
TGCAGTGTTCAGAGAGCGTCAGGGGAAGAGACCCAGTACTTC
CSVQRASGEETQYF
>TRBD1|TRBJ2-7|TRBV3-1|many
TGTGCCAGCAGCCCCACGACAGGGGGCTACGAGCAGTACTTC
CASSPTTGGYEQYF
>TRBD2|TRBJ2-5|TRBV7-2|many
TGTGCCAGCAGCTTTAGCGGGGGGGCCCGGGAGACCCAGTACTTC
CASSFSGGARETQYF
>NA|TRBJ2-7|TRBV15|many
TGTGCCACCAGCAGAGATCTTCGGGGGGCGAAGTACGAGCAGTACTTC
CATSRDLRGAKYEQYF
>NA|TRBJ1-2|TRBV9|NA
TGTGCCAGCAGCGTAGCTGGGATGGTGGGCTATGGCTACACCTTC
CASSVAGMVGYGYTF
>NA|TRBJ2-5|TRBV30|many
TGTGCCTGGAGGGACTATGAAGAGACCCAGTACTTC
CAWRDYEETQYF
>NA|TRBJ2-5|TRBV6-1|NA
TGTGCCAGCAGTGGCGTCGCAGCGTACTACAATGAGCAGTACTTC
CASSGVAAYYNEQYF
>TRBD1|TRBJ1-4|TRBV6-2/TRBV6-3|few
TGTGCCAGCAGTCCCCCTCGGACAGGGGGCGAAGAAAAACTGTTTTTT
CASSPPRTGGEEKLFF
>TRBD2|TRBJ2-5|TRBV10-3|many
TGTGCCATCGGGGCGGGGGAACAAGAGACCCAGTACTTC
CAIGAGEQETQYF
>NA|TRBJ2-1|TRBV7-2|many
TGTGCCAGCAGCCTCTCGGGAGAGGGAATAAATGAGCAGTTCTTC
CASSLSGEGINEQFF
>NA|TRBJ2-1|TRBV5-1|NA
TGCGCCAGCAGCTTGGAGCGGGCCCGTCCTCGGGGGAATGAGCAGTTCTTC
CASSLERARPRGNEQFF
>TRBD1|TRBJ1-6|TRBV11-2|many
TGTGCCAGCAGCTTAAGGACAGGCGCTTCACCCCTCCACTTT
CASSLRTGASPLHF
>NA|TRBJ1-4|TRBV25-1|NA
TGTGCCAGCAGCAGGGCTGAAAAACTGTTTTTT
CASSRAEKLFF
>NA|TRBJ2-3|TRBV6-2/TRBV6-3|many
TGTGCCAGCAGTTACTCGAGACGTCTGGGGGGCACAGATACGCAGTATTTT
CASSYSRRLGGTDTQYF
>NA|TRBJ1-5|TRBV6-2/TRBV6-3|many
TGTGCCAGCAGTTCCTCGACAGTAACTAATCAGCCCCAGCATTTT
CASSSSTVTNQPQHF
>TRBD1|TRBJ2-7|TRBV4-3|many
TGCGCCAGCAGCCAAGAGAGTCCGGGACAGGGGGCTTACGAGCAGTACTTC
CASSQESPGQGAYEQYF
>TRBD2|TRBJ2-5|TRBV20-1|few
TGCAGTGCTAGAGGGGCCGGGACTAGCGGGGGGGGTGAGACCCAGTACTTC
CSARGAGTSGGGETQYF
>NA|TRBJ1-1|TRBV6-2/TRBV6-3|few
TGTGCCAGCAGTTACGACGTGAACACTGAAGCTTTCTTT
CASSYDVNTEAFF